These 15 T cell receptor beta chains originate from one sample sequenced in a study of shared clonotypes between healthy human individuals. Assay: immunoSEQ multiplex PCR; the TCRdb copy retains only in-frame clones and omits some. The repertoire consists of about 2 million clones, with approximately 95% occurring once and the leading ten covering approximately 1.2%. Only CD45RO-negative cells positively selected for CCR7 counted as naive CD8 cells, so terminally differentiated effector memory CD45RA+ cells were excluded. Sequenced sample: naive CD8+ T cells sorted from blood. These receptors all stem from a man between 18 and 29 years old in good health.

This clone was detected once. The chain recombines TRBV9 with TRBJ1-1; D uncertain. CDR3 size: 16 residues. CDR1 and CDR2 (germline): SGDLS, YYNGEE. Trimming took 3 bases from V and 3 from J, leaving 18 bases between them. The CDR3 spells CASSDSTGPEDTEAFF. CDR3 in DNA: TGTGCCAGCAGCGATTCGACCGGGCCCGAGGACACTGAAGCTTTCTTT.

The J gene is TRBJ2-7, the V gene TRBV15; TRBD2 aligns across 9 bases. This CDR3 contains 15 residues. V was clipped by 0 bases and J by 6 bases; unmatched bases: 6. Per germline, CDR1 LNHNV and CDR2 YYDKDF (reference sequence). The CDR3 loop reads CATSRDRGLAAEQYF. CDR3 nucleotides: TGTGCCACCAGCAGAGATAGGGGACTAGCAGCCGAGCAGTACTTC.

This chain links TRBV14 with TRBJ2-7; D not certain. The length of the CDR3 is 13 residues. CDR1 is SGHDN, CDR2 FVKESK, per germline. Trimming cost V 0 bases and J 6 bases, with 9 bases left between them. The CDR3 sequence is CASSQENLLEQYF. The CDR3 nucleotides read TGTGCCAGCAGCCAAGAAAATCTTCTCGAGCAGTACTTC.

In the case of this clone: Other DNA sequences from this sample encode an identical CDR3 as well. The V call is TRBV7-9, the J call TRBJ1-1, with unresolved D. Germline CDR1 and CDR2: SEHNR and FQNEAQ (reference sequence). V was cut by 1 base and J by 6 bases, with 6 bases left in between. The CDR3 covers 12 residues. DNA of the CDR3: TGTGCCAGCAGCTTAGGGGCCGCTGAAGCTTTCTTT. Translating gives CASSLGAAEAFF.

The chain uses TRBV27 and TRBJ2-7; D uncertain. CDR1 is MNHEY and CDR2 is SMNVEV in the germline V gene (reference sequence). The CDR3 contains 13 residues. V lost 8 bases, J lost 2 bases, and 13 bases lay in between. As DNA, the CDR3 is TGTGCCAGCTCCCTGACTGCCCCCTACGAGCAGTACTTC. Residues: CASSLTAPYEQYF.

The chain is built from TRBV27 and TRBJ2-3, with a possible D match to TRBD2 (6 bases). Germline-derived CDR1 and CDR2 are MNHEY and SMNVEV (reference sequence). The CDR3 spans 15 residues. V was cut by 8 bases and J by 1 base, with 16 bases left in between. This CDR3 is CASYQFSGRTDTQYF. CDR3 DNA sequence: TGTGCCAGCTACCAGTTTAGCGGTCGCACAGATACGCAGTATTTT.

The CDR3 spells CASSSSGAGELFF. CDR3 DNA: TGTGCCAGCAGCTCCAGCGGGGCGGGGGAGCTGTTTTTT. The chain combines TRBV7-6 with TRBJ2-2; 7 nucleotides line up with TRBD2. Germline CDR1 is SGHVS and CDR2 is FNYEAQ. This CDR3 has 13 amino acids. V lost 4 bases and J lost 8; bases outside the gene matches: 4.

Only a few counts were recorded for this clone. The sample contains more than one DNA sequence encoding this CDR3. The chain employs TRBV19 and TRBJ2-7; 11 bases fit TRBD1. Germline CDR1 reads LNHDA; CDR2 reads SQIVND (reference sequence). The CDR3 contains 13 residues. J lost 5 bases, V lost 9 bases, and 6 bases had no gene match. The CDR3 protein is CASSVDRGHEQYF. DNA of the CDR3: TGTGCCAGCAGCGTGGACAGGGGGCACGAGCAGTACTTC. Drawing the rest from reference TRBV19 and TRBJ2-7, the complete variable domain is DGGITQSPKYLFRKEGQNVTLSCEQNLNHDAMYWYRQDPGQGLRLIYYSQIVNDFQKGDIAEGYSVSREKKESFPLTVTSAQKNPTAFYLCASSVDRGHEQYFGPGTRLTVT.

The rearrangement links TRBV7-9 to TRBJ1-1; D might be TRBD1 (5 bases). This CDR3 is 15 amino acids long. Trimming cost V 1 base and J 5 bases, with 14 bases left between them. The germline V gene encodes CDR1 SEHNR and CDR2 FQNEAQ (reference sequence). CDR3 residues: CASSLVAGEATEAFF. CDR3 nucleotides: TGTGCCAGCAGCTTAGTGGCGGGGGAGGCAACTGAAGCTTTCTTT.

Comments on this clone: At the DNA level, this CDR3 is encoded by other sequences in the same sample as well. J is TRBJ1-5 and V is TRBV4-3; no firm D call. The CDR3 covers 15 residues. Germline V gene data show CDR1 as LGHNA and CDR2 as YSLEER. V was shortened by 0 bases and J by 0 bases, with 6 bases between the two germline ends. CDR3 residues: CASSQDDTSNQPQHF. The CDR3, as DNA: TGCGCCAGCAGCCAAGACGACACTAGCAATCAGCCCCAGCATTTT.

This clone was observed a single time. This chain uses TRBV19 with TRBJ2-2; TRBD1 matches at 8 bases. CDR1 and CDR2 (germline): LNHDA, SQIVND (reference sequence). V shed 11 bases, J shed 7 bases, and the junction held 15 bases outside the gene matches. The CDR3 has 15 residues. The CDR3 DNA reads as TGTGCCTGCCGCCAGGGTCCAGGGGGCTTCGGGGAGCTGTTTTTT. Its translation is CACRQGPGGFGELFF.

The J gene is TRBJ2-7, the V gene TRBV7-2, with 11 bases aligning to TRBD2. The CDR3 runs 16 residues. Looked up from germline, CDR1 is SGHTA and CDR2 is FQGNSA. Trimming at V came to 1 base and at J to 1 base, leaving 3 bases not matched to a gene. The CDR3 sequence: CASSLGVAGGSYEQYF. The CDR3 bases are TGTGCCAGCAGCTTAGGGGTAGCGGGAGGGTCCTACGAGCAGTACTTC.

The chain joins TRBV5-8 to TRBJ1-5, with D hard to call. Deletions cut 0 bases from V and 3 bases from J, with 10 bases between. The CDR3 runs to 15 residues. Germline V gives CDR1 SGHTS, CDR2 YDEGEE. In DNA form, the CDR3 reads TGTGCCAGCAGCTTGGAGGAGTATTCCAATCAGCCCCAGCATTTT. It encodes CASSLEEYSNQPQHF.

The sample holds one count of this clone. The genes are TRBV5-8 and TRBJ2-1, with 7 bases identical to TRBD1. Germline V gene sequence: CDR1 SGHTS, CDR2 YDEGEE. J gave up 4 bases and V 3 bases, and 7 bases lay outside the gene matches. This CDR3 is 15 amino acids long. The CDR3 nucleotides read TGTGCCAGCAGCTCAGCCGGGACAGATTACAATGAGCAGTTCTTC. This sequence encodes CASSSAGTDYNEQFF.

The chain is built from TRBV18 and TRBJ1-6; 7 bases match TRBD1. Germline CDR1 and CDR2: KGHSH and LQKENI. This CDR3 region has 20 residues. Unmatched junction bases numbered 20, after V lost 3 bases and J lost 6 bases. CDR3 sequence (DNA): TGTGCCAGCTCACCGCTAGCAGCACTTCAATACAGGGGCGGTAATTCACCCCTCCACTTT. Protein product: CASSPLAALQYRGGNSPLHF. Filled out from reference TRBV18 and TRBJ1-6, the complete variable domain reads NAGVMQNPRHLVRRRGQEARLRCSPMKGHSHVYWYRQLPEEGLKFMVYLQKENIIDESGMPKERFSAEFPKEGPSILRIQQVVRGDSAAYFCASSPLAALQYRGGNSPLHFGNGTRLTVT.